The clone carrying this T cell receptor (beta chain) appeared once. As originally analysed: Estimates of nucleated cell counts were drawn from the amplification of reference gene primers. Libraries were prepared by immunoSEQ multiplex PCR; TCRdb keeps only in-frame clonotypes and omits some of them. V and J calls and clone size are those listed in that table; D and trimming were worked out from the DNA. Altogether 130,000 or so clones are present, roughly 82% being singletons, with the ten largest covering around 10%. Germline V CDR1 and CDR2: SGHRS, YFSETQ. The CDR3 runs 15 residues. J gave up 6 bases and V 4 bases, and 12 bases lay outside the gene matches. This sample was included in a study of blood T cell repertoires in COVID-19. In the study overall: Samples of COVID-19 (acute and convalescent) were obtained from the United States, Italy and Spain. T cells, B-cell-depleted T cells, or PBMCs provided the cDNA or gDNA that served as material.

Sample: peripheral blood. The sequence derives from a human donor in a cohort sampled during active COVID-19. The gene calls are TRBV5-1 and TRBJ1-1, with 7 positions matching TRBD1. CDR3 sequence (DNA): TGCGCCAGCAGCGATCGGACAGGTTCCACCCCTGAAGCTTTCTTT. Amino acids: CASSDRTGSTPEAFF.